Included here is one T cell receptor beta chain sequence, with context. Its antigen is not known. Assay: immunoSEQ multiplex PCR; the TCRdb copy retains only in-frame clones and omits some. The sample holds about 2.1 million clones; around 95% are singletons and the top ten take approximately 1.6%. This entry is derived from a study of shared clonotypes between healthy human individuals. The wider study: Each donor had three CD4 naive, three CD4 memory, two CD8 naive and one CD8 memory plate. Study-wide points: The study's rarefaction showed incomplete sorted-subset sequencing despite large depth.

The naive CD8 population came from CD45RO-negative cells selected for CCR7, without terminally differentiated effector memory CD45RA+ cells. The germline V gene has CDR1 MGHRA and CDR2 YSYEKL. The CDR3 has 14 residues. Trimming cost V 1 base and J 7 bases, with 13 bases left between them. Material: naive CD8+ T cells from PBMCs. The source of this sequence is a man younger than 30 in good health. Some clones in this sample may be carry-over from other donors' samples. The chain links TRBV4-1 to TRBJ1-2, with TRBD1 as a possible D gene (6 bases). In DNA form, the CDR3 reads TGCGCCAGCAGCCAAGGTTCAGGGGTAGGTGGCTACACCTTC. Its protein is CASSQGSGVGGYTF.